Below, 26 T cell receptor beta chains from the same sample are listed, as sequenced in a study of blood T cell repertoires in COVID-19. Clones were sequenced by immunoSEQ multiplex PCR, and TCRdb holds only the in-frame ones, with some missing. The sample lists roughly 340,000 clones, about nine tenths occurring once. Input material: peripheral blood. These receptors were collected from a woman in her 70s with COVID-19, enrolled during active disease.

The V and J genes are TRBV24-1 and TRBJ1-2; 10 bases match TRBD1. Unmatched junction bases numbered 12, after V lost 7 bases and J lost 2 bases. Germline CDR1 is KGHDR and CDR2 is SFDVKD. The CDR3 spans 17 residues. This chain's CDR3 is CATSVRDRGEGNYGYTF. The CDR3 bases are TGTGCCACCAGCGTCCGGGACAGGGGAGAGGGAAACTATGGCTACACCTTC.

J is TRBJ2-1 and V is TRBV10-3, with TRBD2 matching 9 bases. The CDR3 totals 17 residues. Germline CDR1 reads ENHRY; CDR2 reads SYGVKD. Losses at the gene ends were 0 bases for V and 4 bases for J; bases not matched to a gene: 7. The DNA of the CDR3 is TGTGCCATCAGTGAGTCGGTGCTAGCGGGGTTTTACAATGAGCAGTTCTTC. Translation gives CAISESVLAGFYNEQFF.

The chain employs TRBV5-4 and TRBJ2-2; TRBD2 matches at 11 bases. The CDR3 has 17 residues. Trimming at V came to 4 bases and at J to 1 base, leaving 6 bases not matched to a gene. The germline gives CDR1 SGHNT, CDR2 YYREEE (reference sequence). The chain's CDR3 is CASSPPSGGQNTGELFF. The CDR3 DNA sequence: TGTGCCAGCAGCCCGCCTAGCGGGGGGCAGAACACCGGGGAGCTGTTTTTT.

V and J are TRBV7-9 and TRBJ1-4, with TRBD1 identical over 9 bases. V lost 6 bases, J lost 0 bases, and 14 bases stayed unmatched. The CDR3 has 19 residues. Per germline, CDR1 SEHNR and CDR2 FQNEAQ (reference sequence). CDR3 sequence reads: CASSPSTGGWMATNEKLFF. For the CDR3, the DNA is TGTGCCAGCAGTCCGTCGACAGGGGGTTGGATGGCAACTAATGAAAAACTGTTTTTT.

The CDR3 region is CAWSESGRSPLHF. The CDR3 DNA reads as TGTGCCTGGAGCGAGTCAGGGCGATCACCCCTCCACTTT. This chain links TRBV30 with TRBJ1-6, with D perhaps matching TRBD1 (5 bases). Germline V gives CDR1 GTSNPN, CDR2 SVGIG (reference sequence). The CDR3 runs 13 residues. The V end lost 3 bases, the J end lost 10 bases, and 13 bases lay between the germline ends.

The chain uses TRBV15 and TRBJ1-2, with 10 bases that match TRBD1. Germline CDR1 LNHNV, CDR2 YYDKDF (reference sequence). With V trimmed by 1 base and J by 8 bases, 10 bases remained unmatched. CDR3 length: 16 amino acids. The CDR3 sequence: CATSRGTGQGKSGYTF. CDR3 sequence (DNA): TGTGCCACCAGCAGAGGGACGGGACAGGGGAAATCCGGCTACACCTTC.

A remark on this clone: A junction boundary mismatches the germline segment, possibly from a read error. The chain joins TRBV30 to TRBJ1-1; D unresolved. The CDR3 contains 13 residues. Germline lookup yields CDR1 GTSNPN and CDR2 SVGIG (reference sequence). The CDR3 sequence is CAWSDFREAEAFF. The CDR3 DNA reads as TGTGCCTGGAGTGATTTCCGTGAGGCTGAGGCTTTCTTT.

This clone has just one count. The rearrangement joins TRBV30 to TRBJ1-6, with 7 positions matching TRBD1. The CDR3 spans 14 residues. Germline CDR1 is GTSNPN and CDR2 is SVGIG (reference sequence). V lost 2 bases and J lost 9; bases outside the gene matches: 7. DNA of the CDR3: TGTGCCTGGAGTAACAGGGGCAGTCCTTCACCCCTCCACTTT. Encoded protein: CAWSNRGSPSPLHF.

A note on this clone: A junction end diverges from the germline sequence, so it may reflect a read error. This chain joins TRBV2 and TRBJ1-1, with TRBD1 matching 10 bases. CDR1 is SNHLY, CDR2 FYNNEI, per germline. This CDR3 region has 16 residues. The CDR3 DNA follows: TGTGCCAGCAGGGAAGGACAGGGGGTCCCGTTTACTGAAGCTTTCTTT. Its protein is CASREGQGVPFTEAFF.

The rearrangement uses TRBV9 and TRBJ2-5; 9 bases are shared with TRBD2. This CDR3 comprises 16 residues. Germline assignment: CDR1 SGDLS and CDR2 YYNGEE. V was pared by 3 bases and J by 2 bases, with 8 bases of the junction left unmatched. The CDR3 is CASSGKSGGLQETQYF. DNA for the CDR3: TGTGCCAGCAGCGGAAAAAGCGGGGGGCTTCAAGAGACCCAGTACTTC.

CDR3 sequence (DNA): TGTGCCAGCAGTTCCGGGACAGGAAATAATTCACCCCTCCACTTT. Its protein product is CASSSGTGNNSPLHF. The gene calls are TRBV6-5 and TRBJ1-6, with TRBD1 identical over 8 bases. The CDR3 length is 15 residues. Germline lookup yields CDR1 MNHEY and CDR2 SVGAGI. V was clipped by 4 bases and J by 5 bases; unmatched bases: 4.

The chain is built from TRBV30 and TRBJ1-1, with 7 positions matching TRBD1. This CDR3 comprises 15 residues. With 3 bases clipped from V and 1 base from J, the junction kept 8 bases outside the gene matches. CDR1 is GTSNPN and CDR2 is SVGIG in the germline V gene (reference sequence). The CDR3 DNA is TGTGCCTGGAGGGTCCGGGACAGCCGGAACACTGAAGCTTTCTTT. This codes for CAWRVRDSRNTEAFF.

The chain joins TRBV6-2 or TRBV6-3 to TRBJ1-3, with TRBD1 as a possible D gene (5 bases). From germline, CDR1 is MNHEY and CDR2 SVGEGT. Trimming left V 0 bases short and J 5 bases short, with 8 bases between. The CDR3 loop spans 14 amino acids. The CDR3 here is CASSYSQGRNTIYF. CDR3 bases: TGTGCCAGCAGTTACTCGCAGGGAAGAAACACCATATATTTT.

The chain carries TRBV27 and TRBJ1-4; D is unclear. The CDR3 contains 12 residues. Germline CDR1 MNHEY, CDR2 SMNVEV (reference sequence). V lost 1 base to trimming and J lost 8 bases, with 5 bases between them. The CDR3 DNA sequence: TGTGCCAGCAGTTTATACGGGGAAAAACTGTTTTTT. Its protein product is CASSLYGEKLFF.

As DNA, the CDR3 is TGCGCCAGCAGCTTGGCGGGGGTTACTGAAGCTTTCTTT. This encodes CASSLAGVTEAFF. The V call is TRBV5-1, the J call TRBJ1-1; maybe TRBD1 (5 bases). The germline V gene has CDR1 SGHRS and CDR2 YFSETQ. The CDR3 runs to 13 residues. The V and J ends lost 0 bases and 5 bases respectively, with 8 bases between them.

J is TRBJ1-3 and V is TRBV18; TRBD1 matches 7 bases. The germline V gene has CDR1 KGHSH and CDR2 LQKENI. This CDR3 comprises 17 residues. V gave up 3 bases and J gave up 0 bases; unmatched junction bases: 8. The CDR3 DNA reads as TGTGCCAGCTCACCGTCACAGGGGATGGACTCTGGAAACACCATATATTTT. Protein sequence: CASSPSQGMDSGNTIYF.

This rearrangement joins TRBV7-8 to TRBJ2-3; D unresolved. There are 16 residues in the CDR3. Trimming stripped 5 bases from V and 0 bases from J, with 15 bases between. Germline-derived CDR1 and CDR2 are SGHVS and FQNEAQ. This CDR3 reads CASSRAHSLSTDTQYF. The CDR3, as DNA: TGTGCCAGCAGCCGAGCCCACTCGCTTAGCACAGATACGCAGTATTTT.

The chain carries TRBV19 and TRBJ1-2, with D possibly TRBD1 on 6 matching bases. The germline V gene encodes CDR1 LNHDA and CDR2 SQIVND (reference sequence). V gave up 3 bases and J gave up 3 bases, with 14 bases separating them. The CDR3 sequence is 15 residues long. The CDR3 sequence: CASSIDTGSYYGYTF. In nucleotides, the CDR3 is TGTGCCAGTAGTATTGATACAGGGTCCTACTATGGCTACACCTTC.

The chain recombines TRBV6-2 or TRBV6-3 with TRBJ2-7; D perhaps matches TRBD2 (5 bases). Germline V gene sequence: CDR1 MNHEY, CDR2 SVGEGT. The CDR3 totals 15 residues. V lost 2 bases, J lost 1 base, and 12 bases lay in between. This CDR3 is CASSYLGVQSYEQYF. The CDR3 bases are TGTGCCAGCAGTTACCTCGGGGTACAATCCTACGAGCAGTACTTC.

This chain links TRBV25-1 with TRBJ2-3; 9 bases map to TRBD1. Germline assignment: CDR1 MGHDK and CDR2 SYGVNS. The CDR3 sequence is 18 residues long. Trimming removed 3 bases from V and 6 bases from J; junction bases left unmatched: 16. CDR3 nucleotide sequence: TGTGCCAGCAGTGAGAGCGTTTGTGAACAGGGGGCCGGCGATACGCAGTATTTT. It codes for CASSESVCEQGAGDTQYF. Full variable domain (remainder filled in from reference TRBV25-1 and TRBJ2-3): EADIYQTPRYLVIGTGKKITLECSQTMGHDKMYWYQQDPGMELHLIHYSYGVNSTEKGDLSSESTVSRIRTEHFPLTLESARPSHTSQYLCASSESVCEQGAGDTQYFGPGTRLTVL.

This clone is a singleton in its sample. This chain links TRBV28 with TRBJ1-1; D is possibly TRBD1 (6 bases). Per germline, CDR1 MDHEN and CDR2 SYDVKM. The CDR3 spans 14 residues. V lost 4 bases and J lost 3, with 12 bases in between. CDR3 protein: CASSSSQGYTEAFF. CDR3 sequence (DNA): TGTGCCAGCAGTTCGTCTCAGGGGTACACTGAAGCTTTCTTT.

In its sample, this clone was seen once. V usage is TRBV7-2 and J usage is TRBJ1-1; D may be TRBD1 (6 bases). V lost 0 bases and J lost 5, with 10 bases in between. Germline V gene data show CDR1 as SGHTA and CDR2 as FQGNSA. The CDR3 consists of 14 residues. The CDR3: CASSLAQGKTEAFF. Here the CDR3 DNA reads TGTGCCAGCAGCTTAGCACAGGGAAAAACTGAAGCTTTCTTT.

The chain has TRBV5-6 and TRBJ1-5; D is unresolved. Trimming stripped 2 bases from V and 4 bases from J, with 13 bases between. CDR3 size: 15 residues. Germline V gene sequence: CDR1 SGHDT, CDR2 YYEEEE. DNA for the CDR3: TGTGCCAGCAGCTTACGGGAAGGGCGAAATCAGCCCCAGCATTTT. Translating gives CASSLREGRNQPQHF. Full variable domain (remainder filled in from reference TRBV5-6 and TRBJ1-5): DAGVTQSPTHLIKTRGQQVTLRCSPKSGHDTVSWYQQALGQGPQFIFQYYEEEERQRGNFPDRFSGHQFPNYSSELNVNALLLGDSALYLCASSLREGRNQPQHFGDGTRLSIL.

The chain links TRBV7-3 to TRBJ1-5, with D possibly TRBD1 on 5 matching bases. V was clipped by 4 bases and J by 0 bases, with 19 bases between them. Per the germline V gene, CDR1 is SGHTA and CDR2 is FQGTGA. There are 18 residues in the CDR3. CDR3 DNA: TGTGCCAGCAGCTCCCTTTGGACACCTCATTATAGCAATCAGCCCCAGCATTTT. Translating it yields CASSSLWTPHYSNQPQHF. Drawing the rest from reference TRBV7-3 and TRBJ1-5, the complete variable domain is GAGVSQTPSNKVTEKGKYVELRCDPISGHTALYWYRQSLGQGPEFLIYFQGTGAADDSGLPNDRFFAVRPEGSVSTLKIQRTERGDSAVYLCASSSLWTPHYSNQPQHFGDGTRLSIL.

Here the CDR3 DNA reads TGCGCCAGCAGGATTGGGCCGAACACCGGGGAGCTGTTTTTT. Translation: CASRIGPNTGELFF. The rearrangement links TRBV5-1 to TRBJ2-2; no reliable D call. CDR3 size: 14 residues. The V gene lost 5 bases and the J gene lost 0 bases, with 8 bases spanning the gap. Germline CDR1 SGHRS, CDR2 YFSETQ.

This chain connects TRBV9 to TRBJ2-3, with D unclear. Trimming stripped 2 bases from V and 4 bases from J, with 14 bases between. The CDR3 totals 15 residues. Germline loops: CDR1 SGDLS, CDR2 YYNGEE. CDR3 sequence (DNA): TGTGCCAGCAGCGTTGACCCGGCCGCGGCAGATACGCAGTATTTT. Its translation is CASSVDPAAADTQYF.